What follows are 7 T cell receptor beta chains derived from one specimen sequenced in a study of human T cells and chemical hapten exposure (dated by TCRdb to about 2021). Sample time point, as interpreted from the label and publication: patch test 1, 2 weeks after DPC sensitization. The sample's treatment or condition label, in plain terms: therapeutic diphenylcyclopropenone sensitization with weekly scalp DPC. The library relied on RACE. TCRdb shows the sequencer as NextSeq 500. TCRdb handled the public reads itself, with Q25 trimming in fastp and clone calling in MiXCR, and kept productive beta chains. CDR3 protein duplicates are merged, each entry listing the most common genes and DNA. The sample profile shows around 150,000 distinct CDR3 sequences; roughly 14% of them were found once. The top ten hold 1.5% to 2% of the sample. The source material was whole blood, sampled in connection with sensitization to the hapten diphenylcyclopropenone (DPC). These receptors all come from a woman aged 30 to 39 with alopecia areata. Some clones in this sample may be carry-over from other donors' samples.

CDR3 residues: CASSFGTRQRSGELFF. CDR3 sequence (DNA): TGTGCCAGCAGCTTCGGGACCCGCCAGAGGTCCGGGGAGCTGTTTTTT. The rearrangement links TRBV11-2 to TRBJ2-2; D tentatively fits TRBD1 or TRBD2 (5 bases each). Germline CDR1 is SGHAT and CDR2 is FQNNGV. Trimming removed 3 bases at V and 6 bases at J, with 17 bases between. This CDR3 is built from 16 residues.

This clonotype has a handful of counts. V is TRBV20-1 and J is TRBJ2-5, with 7 bases that match TRBD1. The length of the CDR3 is 13 residues. With 6 bases clipped from V and 5 bases from J, the junction kept 9 bases outside the gene matches. CDR1 and CDR2 (germline): DFQATT, SNEGSKA (reference sequence). The CDR3 DNA reads TGCAGTGCGCCGGGACAGACCTGGGAGACCCAGTACTTC. This gives the protein CSAPGQTWETQYF.

This chain uses TRBV29-1 with TRBJ2-2; D is unclear. The CDR3 spans 14 residues. Trimming shortened V by 7 bases and J by 1 base, and 13 bases separated the two germline ends. CDR1 is SQVTM and CDR2 is ANQGSEA in the germline V gene. The DNA for the CDR3 is TGCAGCGCTACGCGCACGATGAACACCGGGGAGCTGTTTTTT. Its translation: CSATRTMNTGELFF.

This clonotype has just a few counts. The rearrangement links TRBV20-1 to TRBJ2-5; no firm D call. Trimming removed 1 base from V and 4 bases from J, with 4 bases in between. The CDR3 covers 11 residues. Germline CDR1 DFQATT, CDR2 SNEGSKA (reference sequence). CDR3 residues: CSARVIETQYF. DNA of the CDR3: TGCAGTGCTAGAGTGATAGAGACCCAGTACTTC.

This clonotype was found a few times. This chain uses TRBV7-9 with TRBJ2-1, with 7 positions matching TRBD2. The CDR3 length is 15 residues. The trim removed 5 bases at V and 6 bases at J, leaving 10 bases unmatched. Germline V gene lookup returns CDR1 SEHNR and CDR2 FQNEAQ (reference sequence). This CDR3 is CASSPQGGVRNEQFF. CDR3 coding DNA: TGTGCCAGCAGCCCCCAGGGAGGGGTTCGCAATGAGCAGTTCTTC.

This clonotype has a count of ten or more. This chain uses TRBV10-3 with TRBJ2-5; the D is unclear. V lost 6 bases to trimming and J lost 0 bases, with 8 bases between them. The length of the CDR3 is 13 residues. Germline CDR1 ENHRY, CDR2 SYGVKD. The CDR3: CAISWADQETQYF. The CDR3 nucleotides read TGTGCCATCAGCTGGGCGGACCAAGAGACCCAGTACTTC.

This clonotype has more than one count but fewer than ten. The V call is TRBV7-6, the J call TRBJ2-5; either TRBD1 or TRBD2 may fit D (6 bases each). CDR1 SGHVS and CDR2 FNYEAQ come from the germline V gene. CDR3 size: 16 residues. The V and J ends lost 4 bases and 1 base respectively, with 16 bases between them. CDR3 sequence reads: CASSSLLPGAQETQYF. The CDR3 coding sequence is TGTGCCAGCAGCTCCCTCTTGCCGGGGGCCCAAGAGACCCAGTACTTC.